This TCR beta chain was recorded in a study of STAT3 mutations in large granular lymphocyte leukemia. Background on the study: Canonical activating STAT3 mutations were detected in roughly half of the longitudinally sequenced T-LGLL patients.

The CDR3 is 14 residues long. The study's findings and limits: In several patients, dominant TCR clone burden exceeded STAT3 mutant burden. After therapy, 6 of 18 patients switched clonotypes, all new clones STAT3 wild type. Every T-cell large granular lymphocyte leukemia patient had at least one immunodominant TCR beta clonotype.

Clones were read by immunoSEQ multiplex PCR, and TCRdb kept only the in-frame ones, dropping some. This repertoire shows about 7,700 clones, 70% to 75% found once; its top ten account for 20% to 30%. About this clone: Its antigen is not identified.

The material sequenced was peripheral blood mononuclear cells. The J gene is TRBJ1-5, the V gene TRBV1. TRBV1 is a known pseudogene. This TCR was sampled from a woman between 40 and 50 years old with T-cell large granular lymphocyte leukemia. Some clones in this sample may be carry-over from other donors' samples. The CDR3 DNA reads TGCACCAGCAGCCAAGGGGGAGGAAAACGACCCCAGCATTTT. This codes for CTSSQGGGKRPQHF.